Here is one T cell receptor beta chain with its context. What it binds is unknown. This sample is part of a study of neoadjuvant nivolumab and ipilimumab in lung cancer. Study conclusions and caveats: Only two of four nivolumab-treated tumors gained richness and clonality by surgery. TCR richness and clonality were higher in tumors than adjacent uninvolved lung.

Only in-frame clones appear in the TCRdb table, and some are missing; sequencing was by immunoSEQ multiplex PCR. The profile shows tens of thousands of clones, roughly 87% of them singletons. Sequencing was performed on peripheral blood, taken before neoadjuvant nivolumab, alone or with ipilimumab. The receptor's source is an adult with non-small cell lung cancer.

CDR3: CASSFRQGGNQPQHF. As DNA, the CDR3 is TGTGCCAGCAGTTTCCGACAGGGAGGAAATCAGCCCCAGCATTTT. The rearrangement joins TRBV11-3 to TRBJ1-5; TRBD1 aligns across 7 bases. Germline lookup yields CDR1 SGHNT and CDR2 YENEEA. V shed 6 bases, J shed 4 bases, and the junction held 9 bases outside the gene matches. This CDR3 spans 15 amino acids.